These 18 T cell receptor beta chains share one sample of origin, sequenced in a study of beta chain features in type 1 diabetes. Study outcomes and limitations: Shorter TCRB CDR3s, moderately but significantly so, were found in Type 1 diabetes patients in all four CD4+ subsets.

These receptors have no known antigen. TCRB transcripts that were expressed got sequenced, as all of the isolated RNA had been reverse transcribed. The repertoire was sequenced with immunoSEQ multiplex PCR; TCRdb's copy has only in-frame clones and lacks some. The data contain approximately 600,000 clones, about an eighth of them singletons. The sequencing sample was made of naive CD4+ T cells from blood. All receptors come from a young man with type 1 diabetes.

Only a few counts were recorded for this clone. J is TRBJ2-1 and V is TRBV5-6, with D maybe TRBD2 (5 bases). This CDR3 has 14 amino acids. Germline loops: CDR1 SGHDT, CDR2 YYEEEE. Between the trimmed V and J ends, which lost 4 bases and 6 bases, there was a span of 14 bases. CDR3 residues: CASSKTGLFNEQFF. CDR3 coding DNA: TGTGCCAGCAGCAAAACCGGACTCTTCAATGAGCAGTTCTTC.

V gene TRBV5-1 combines with J gene TRBJ2-3; D perhaps matches TRBD1 (6 bases). CDR1 SGHRS and CDR2 YFSETQ come from the germline V gene. With 0 bases removed from V and 7 bases from J, the gap between germline ends came to 9 bases. CDR3 length: 13 amino acids. This CDR3 is CASSLEGGYTQYF. The CDR3 coding sequence is TGCGCCAGCAGCTTGGAAGGGGGTTATACGCAGTATTTT.

This clone came up a few times. This chain links TRBV5-1 with TRBJ2-7, with D possibly matching TRBD1 (5 bases). Between the trimmed V and J ends, which lost 2 bases and 2 bases, there was a span of 11 bases. The germline gives CDR1 SGHRS, CDR2 YFSETQ. The CDR3 covers 14 residues. The CDR3 loop is CASSFGQGTYEQYF. The CDR3, as DNA: TGCGCCAGCAGCTTTGGGCAGGGAACCTACGAGCAGTACTTC.

This clone was recorded a few times. The chain couples TRBV7-2 to TRBJ1-3; D is undetermined. The CDR3 spans 16 residues. V was cut by 1 base and J by 0 bases, with 10 bases left in between. In germline, CDR1 is SGHTA, CDR2 FQGNSA. The CDR3 nucleotides are TGTGCCAGCAGCTTAGTCACGACTTACTCTGGAAACACCATATATTTT. Its protein product is CASSLVTTYSGNTIYF.

This clone turned up a few times. CDR3 sequence: CASSEIDRASYNSPLHF. The CDR3, as DNA: TGCGCCAGCAGTGAGATCGACAGGGCCTCCTATAATTCACCCCTCCACTTT. The chain recombines TRBV10-2 with TRBJ1-6; 7 bases align to TRBD1. V shed 2 bases and J 0 bases; nucleotides not matched to a gene: 4. CDR3 size: 17 residues. CDR1 WSHSY and CDR2 SAAADI come from the germline V gene.

This clone was picked up a small number of times. The V call is TRBV29-1, the J call TRBJ1-4; 7 bases line up with TRBD1. V shed 8 bases and J 1 base; nucleotides not matched to a gene: 4. The CDR3 length is 13 residues. Germline V gives CDR1 SQVTM, CDR2 ANQGSEA. CDR3 in DNA: TGCAGCACCAGGACAGGAACTAATGAAAAACTGTTTTTT. Residues: CSTRTGTNEKLFF.

Only a few counts were recorded for this clone. This chain connects TRBV30 to TRBJ1-6; no clear D. The V end was cut by 0 bases, the J end by 8 bases, with 14 bases between. This CDR3 spans 15 amino acids. From germline, CDR1 is GTSNPN and CDR2 SVGIG (reference sequence). The CDR3 region is CAWSVRQGWDSPLHF. CDR3 nucleotide sequence: TGTGCCTGGAGTGTACGGCAAGGGTGGGATTCACCCCTCCACTTT.

With respect to this clone: At the DNA level, this CDR3 is encoded by other sequences in the same sample as well. The chain is built from TRBV2 and TRBJ1-2; a possible D gene is TRBD1 (5 bases). This CDR3 has 11 residues. V was clipped by 8 bases and J by 2 bases, with 6 bases between them. Germline V gene sequence: CDR1 SNHLY, CDR2 FYNNEI. CDR3 nucleotide sequence: TGTGCCAGCGGGGGGAACTATGGCTACACCTTC. The encoded protein is CASGGNYGYTF.

The chain couples TRBV6-5 to TRBJ1-1; the D gene is possibly TRBD1 (5 bases). Germline values: CDR1 MNHEY, CDR2 SVGAGI. This CDR3 has 13 residues. The V end was cut by 2 bases, the J end by 7 bases, with 11 bases between. CDR3 DNA sequence: TGTGCCAGCAGTTACACCATACAGGTTGAAGCTTTCTTT. Residues: CASSYTIQVEAFF.

This clone was seen a few times. The CDR3 spells CASSQDAGRSSYNEQFF. The CDR3 DNA reads as TGTGCCAGCAGCCAAGATGCGGGGCGCAGCTCCTACAATGAGCAGTTCTTC. J is TRBJ2-1 and V is TRBV14; a weak D match, TRBD2 (6 bases). V was trimmed by 0 bases and J by 0 bases, leaving 12 bases between them. CDR1 and CDR2 from the germline V gene are SGHDN and FVKESK. There are 17 residues in the CDR3.

The table lists this clone with many counts. The V call is TRBV7-9, the J call TRBJ2-5; 7 bases are shared with TRBD1. With V trimmed by 5 bases and J by 1 base, 4 bases remained unmatched. The CDR3 sequence is 14 residues long. Germline loops: CDR1 SEHNR, CDR2 FQNEAQ (reference sequence). Here the CDR3 reads CASSTRQGQETQYF. The CDR3 coding sequence is TGTGCCAGCAGCACTAGACAGGGCCAAGAGACCCAGTACTTC.

This clone was picked up a small number of times. This chain links TRBV6-5 with TRBJ1-2; D unresolved. V lost 7 bases and J lost 6, with 12 bases in between. The CDR3 runs 12 residues. Germline V gives CDR1 MNHEY, CDR2 SVGAGI. The CDR3, as DNA: TGTGCCAGCATGGATCTGCCCGATGGCTACACCTTC. As protein: CASMDLPDGYTF.

V is TRBV10-3 and J is TRBJ2-7; the D gene is possibly TRBD1 (5 bases). The CDR3 runs 16 residues. The V gene's germline CDR1 is ENHRY and CDR2 SYGVKD. V lost 8 bases and J 1 base, leaving 21 bases between the germline ends. For the CDR3, the DNA is TGTGCCATCGGGCCGTCGACAGCGACTCGTTCCTACGAGCAGTACTTC. It codes for CAIGPSTATRSYEQYF.

The rearrangement links TRBV2 to TRBJ2-5; D possibly corresponds to TRBD2 (6 bases). The CDR3 length is 14 residues. With 4 bases removed from V and 0 bases from J, the gap between germline ends came to 9 bases. Per germline, CDR1 SNHLY and CDR2 FYNNEI. Written as DNA, the CDR3 is TGTGCCAGCAGTGGGGGGAGGTACCAAGAGACCCAGTACTTC. It specifies CASSGGRYQETQYF.

This sequence joins TRBV7-2 and TRBJ1-2; maybe TRBD1 (5 bases). This CDR3 is 14 amino acids long. From germline, CDR1 is SGHTA and CDR2 FQGNSA. Trimming cost V 5 bases and J 4 bases, with 14 bases left between them. CDR3 nucleotides: TGTGCCAGCAGCCCTCGGGACCCTCTCTATGGCTACACCTTC. Translating gives CASSPRDPLYGYTF.

This clone has just a few counts. The J gene is TRBJ2-7, the V gene TRBV6-1; 9 bases match TRBD1. The germline V gene has CDR1 MNHNS and CDR2 SASEGT. The CDR3 totals 15 residues. J lost 6 bases, V lost 3 bases, and 9 bases had no gene match. The CDR3 DNA follows: TGTGCCAGCAGTGAGGGGGGGACAGGGAGCGCCGAGCAGTACTTC. Amino acids: CASSEGGTGSAEQYF.

This clone was counted only a few times. J is TRBJ2-5 and V is TRBV27, with D possibly matching TRBD1 (5 bases). With 6 bases removed from V and 4 bases from J, the gap between germline ends came to 12 bases. Germline assignment: CDR1 MNHEY and CDR2 SMNVEV (reference sequence). CDR3 length equals 13 residues. The CDR3 here is CASSFRARETQYF. In DNA form, the CDR3 reads TGTGCCAGCAGCTTCAGGGCCCGAGAGACCCAGTACTTC.

The V gene is TRBV13, the J gene TRBJ2-5; D is perhaps TRBD1 (6 bases). With 5 bases removed from V and 1 base from J, the gap between germline ends came to 11 bases. CDR1 PRHDT and CDR2 FYEKMQ come from the germline V gene (reference sequence). The CDR3 is 14 residues long. The CDR3 here is CASSNRVAQETQYF. The CDR3 DNA is TGTGCCAGCAGCAACAGGGTCGCCCAAGAGACCCAGTACTTC.